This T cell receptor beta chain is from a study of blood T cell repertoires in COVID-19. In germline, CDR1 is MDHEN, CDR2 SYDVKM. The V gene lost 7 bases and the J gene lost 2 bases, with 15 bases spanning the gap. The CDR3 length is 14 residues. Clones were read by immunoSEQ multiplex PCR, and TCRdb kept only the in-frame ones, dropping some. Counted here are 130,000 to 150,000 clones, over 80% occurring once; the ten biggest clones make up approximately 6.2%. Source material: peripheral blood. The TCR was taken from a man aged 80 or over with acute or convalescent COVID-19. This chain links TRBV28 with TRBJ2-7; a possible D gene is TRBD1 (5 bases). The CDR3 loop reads CASMSTALTYEQYF. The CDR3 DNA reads TGTGCCAGCATGTCGACAGCCTTGACCTACGAGCAGTACTTC.